Each of the 18 T cell receptor beta chains below was sequenced from the same sample in a study of post-analysis software for immune sequencing data. Study results and caveats: Higher frequency in patients than in controls was seen for roughly five TRBV segments, with TRBV5-6, TRBV5-1 and TRBV20-1 among them.

These receptors are not linked to any known antigen. Included in the TCR beta cDNA libraries were unique molecular identifiers. TCRdb called the PCR reads again in MiXCR, with one record for every CDR3 protein. The sample carries 700,000 to 900,000 distinct CDR3 sequences, under 60% recorded once. Material for sequencing was blood. The source is a girl aged 5-17 years with multiple sclerosis.

J is TRBJ2-1 and V is TRBV7-8; 7 nucleotides agree with TRBD2. V shed 2 bases and J 0 bases; nucleotides not matched to a gene: 4. The CDR3 is 16 residues long. Germline V gene lookup returns CDR1 SGHVS and CDR2 FQNEAQ. The CDR3 here is CASSLTGGSSYNEQFF. For the CDR3, the DNA is TGTGCCAGCAGCTTAACCGGCGGGAGCTCCTACAATGAGCAGTTCTTC.

This clonotype has just a few counts. The chain couples TRBV29-1 to TRBJ2-3; D is perhaps TRBD2 (6 bases). The CDR3 is 13 residues long. Germline V CDR1 and CDR2: SQVTM, ANQGSEA. Trimming took 7 bases from V and 4 from J, leaving 15 bases between them. The CDR3 sequence: CSGRPGGADTQYF. The CDR3, as DNA: TGCAGCGGCCGACCCGGCGGGGCAGATACGCAGTATTTT.

The count of this clonotype is one. The V and J genes are TRBV7-8 and TRBJ1-5; 10 nucleotides line up with TRBD1. Trimming removed 4 bases from V and 7 bases from J; junction bases left unmatched: 4. The germline V gene has CDR1 SGHVS and CDR2 FQNEAQ. The CDR3 extends over 14 amino acids. CDR3 sequence reads: CASSYGTGAQPQHF. CDR3 bases: TGTGCCAGCAGCTACGGGACAGGGGCCCAGCCCCAGCATTTT.

This chain links TRBV29-1 with TRBJ1-2; 9 bases are shared with TRBD1. Germline V gene data show CDR1 as SQVTM and CDR2 as ANQGSEA. The V gene end was trimmed by 5 bases and the J gene end by 4 bases; junction bases not matched to a gene: 8. The CDR3 is made up of 14 amino acids. CDR3 protein: CSVTRDRASYGYTF. CDR3 sequence (DNA): TGCAGCGTTACCCGGGACAGGGCGAGCTATGGCTACACCTTC.

J is TRBJ2-7 and V is TRBV5-8; D may correspond to TRBD1 or TRBD2 (7 bases each). V gave up 2 bases and J gave up 9 bases, with 24 bases separating them. This CDR3 comprises 16 residues. Germline V gene sequence: CDR1 SGHTS, CDR2 YDEGEE. CDR3 sequence: CASSFPPGQRGRRQYF. The CDR3 bases are TGTGCCAGCAGCTTTCCACCGGGACAGCGGGGTAGAAGGCAGTACTTC.

This clonotype was counted only a few times. The chain links TRBV6-8 to TRBJ2-7, with TRBD1 as a possible D gene (5 bases). CDR3 length: 14 residues. Germline CDR1 MNHGY, CDR2 SAAAGT. V shed 1 base and J shed 0 bases, with 7 bases lying between them. The CDR3 region is CASSYYRSSYEQYF. The DNA of the CDR3 is TGTGCCAGCAGTTACTACAGGAGCTCCTACGAGCAGTACTTC.

This clonotype showed up many times. The chain couples TRBV5-1 to TRBJ2-3; TRBD2 matches 13 bases. CDR1 and CDR2 from the germline V gene are SGHRS and YFSETQ. Losses at the gene ends were 4 bases for V and 5 bases for J; bases not matched to a gene: 7. This CDR3 is built from 16 residues. The DNA for the CDR3 is TGCGCCAGCAGCCCGGGACTAGCGGGAAGTAAAGATACGCAGTATTTT. This gives the protein CASSPGLAGSKDTQYF.

This chain joins TRBV7-2 and TRBJ2-1; D remains unclear. The V end was cut by 1 base, the J end by 8 bases, with 9 bases between. Germline CDR1 and CDR2: SGHTA and FQGNSA. This CDR3 is built from 13 residues. CDR3 in DNA: TGTGCCAGCAGCTTAGAATGGGGATATGAGCAGTTCTTC. This encodes CASSLEWGYEQFF.

This clonotype has just a few counts. The V and J genes are TRBV29-1 and TRBJ2-5; 13 bases fit TRBD2. Germline values: CDR1 SQVTM, CDR2 ANQGSEA. There are 15 residues in the CDR3. V was pared by 4 bases and J by 11 bases, with 13 bases of the junction left unmatched. The CDR3 coding sequence is TGCAGCGTTGCGACTCGACTAGCGGGAGGCCAGAGGCAGTACTTC. Amino acid sequence: CSVATRLAGGQRQYF.

This chain joins TRBV2 and TRBJ1-2, with 10 bases aligning to TRBD1. The CDR3 is 15 residues long. Germline trimming cut 3 bases from V and 2 bases from J; bases unmatched to any gene: 3. CDR1 and CDR2 (germline): SNHLY, FYNNEI. Written as DNA, the CDR3 is TGTGCCAGCAGTGAGTGGACAGGGGGGAACTATGGCTACACCTTC. This codes for CASSEWTGGNYGYTF.

The rearrangement joins TRBV7-9 to TRBJ2-1; the D gene is possibly TRBD1 (6 bases). Germline assignment: CDR1 SEHNR and CDR2 FQNEAQ (reference sequence). The CDR3 runs to 12 residues. V shed 4 bases and J shed 9 bases, with 10 bases lying between them. The CDR3: CASSYRVGEQFF. DNA for the CDR3: TGTGCCAGCAGCTACAGGGTGGGTGAGCAGTTCTTC. Using reference TRBV7-9 and TRBJ2-1 for the parts outside the CDR3, the full variable domain is DTGVSQNPRHKITKRGQNVTFRCDPISEHNRLYWYRQTLGQGPEFLTYFQNEAQLEKSRLLSDRFSAERPKGSFSTLEIQRTEQGDSAMYLCASSYRVGEQFFGPGTRLTVL.

The chain is built from TRBV5-1 and TRBJ2-3, with D uncertain. The CDR3 has 13 amino acids. Looked up from germline, CDR1 is SGHRS and CDR2 is YFSETQ. V dropped 2 bases and J dropped 1 base, with 5 bases sitting between them. CDR3 in amino acids: CASSFKRTDTQYF. The CDR3 DNA reads TGCGCCAGCAGCTTCAAACGCACAGATACGCAGTATTTT.

This clonotype was picked up one time. The junction does not match germline at one end; this may be a read error. This sequence joins TRBV9 and TRBJ2-7; D might be TRBD1 or TRBD2, each matching 5 bases. The DNA end lines up better with TRBJ2-5; the J call may be wrong. In germline, CDR1 is SGDLS, CDR2 YYNGEE. The CDR3 loop spans 15 amino acids. In DNA, the CDR3 is TGTGTCAGCAGCGCCACCGGGACGGCACAAGAGACCCAGTACTTC. The encoded protein is CVSSATGTAQETQYF.

In nucleotides, the CDR3 is TGCAGTGCTAGAGTTGACCGGGACTACGCGCAGTATTTT. Residues: CSARVDRDYAQYF. The J gene is TRBJ2-3, the V gene TRBV20-1, with 7 bases matching TRBD2. The CDR3 length is 13 residues. Trimming at V came to 1 base and at J to 10 bases, leaving 8 bases not matched to a gene. Germline-derived CDR1 and CDR2 are DFQATT and SNEGSKA (reference sequence).

In its sample, this clonotype was seen a few times. This chain connects TRBV24-1 to TRBJ2-1, with 7 bases matching TRBD1. V lost 5 bases, J lost 4 bases, and 10 bases stayed unmatched. The CDR3 is made up of 16 amino acids. Germline V gene lookup returns CDR1 KGHDR and CDR2 SFDVKD. Here the CDR3 DNA reads TGTGCCACCAGTGGTGGACAGGCAACGTTGTACAATGAGCAGTTCTTC. Amino acid sequence: CATSGGQATLYNEQFF.

This sequence joins TRBV7-3 and TRBJ2-1; 16 nucleotides match TRBD2. This CDR3 region has 16 residues. Germline CDR1 is SGHTA and CDR2 is FQGTGA. V shed 4 bases and J 15 bases; nucleotides not matched to a gene: 12. The CDR3 protein is CASSSVSGLAGGQAFF. CDR3 DNA: TGTGCCAGCAGCTCCGTGTCGGGACTAGCGGGGGGGCAGGCGTTCTTC.

This rearrangement joins TRBV2 to TRBJ2-1, with no clear D. In germline, CDR1 is SNHLY, CDR2 FYNNEI. The CDR3 loop spans 15 amino acids. V lost 3 bases and J 7 bases, leaving 16 bases between the germline ends. CDR3 region: CASSEVGLGLNEQFF. The CDR3 bases are TGTGCCAGCAGTGAGGTGGGCCTTGGGTTAAATGAGCAGTTCTTC.

This clonotype appeared a few times. V and J are TRBV24-1 and TRBJ2-7, with TRBD1 matching 8 bases. V shed 8 bases, J shed 3 bases, and the junction held 11 bases outside the gene matches. Germline V gene lookup returns CDR1 KGHDR and CDR2 SFDVKD. The CDR3 is 15 amino acids. The CDR3 spells CATILITGGLYEQYF. As DNA, the CDR3 is TGTGCCACCATCTTAATTACAGGGGGTCTCTACGAGCAGTACTTC.